Listed below are T cell receptor beta chains from one sample, sequenced in a study of blood T cell repertoires in COVID-19. Repertoires were generated with immunoSEQ multiplex PCR, while TCRdb's copy carries only in-frame clones and drops some. Of 150,000 to 200,000 clones in the sample, approximately 87% are singletons; the top ten hold roughly an eighth. The specimen was peripheral blood. These receptors were obtained from a woman aged 70-85 years with COVID-19, enrolled during active disease. CDR3s include the opening cysteine and the closing phenylalanine or tryptophan. A D gene is named only where the DNA matches it firmly. For some rows the clone size is stated as once, few or many, or as a class when expanded; others skip it.

clone size | D gene | J gene | V gene | CDR3 DNA | CDR3 protein
few | TRBD2 | TRBJ2-7 | TRBV4-2 | TGTGCCAGCAGCCAAGATCTAGCGGGAGGGTACGAGCAGTACTTC | CASSQDLAGGYEQYF
. | . | TRBJ1-5 | TRBV2 | TGTGCCAGCAGTGCGGACAGAAACTGGCCCCAGCATTTT | CASSADRNWPQHF
. | . | TRBJ1-1 | TRBV10-2 | TGCGCCAGCAGTGAGTTAAACAGGGCTACTGAAGCTTTCTTT | CASSELNRATEAFF
few | . | TRBJ2-7 | TRBV6-6 | TGTGCCAGCAGTTACGGAGCCCGGGGTAAGAACGAGCAGTACTTC | CASSYGARGKNEQYF
. | . | TRBJ1-2 | TRBV28 | TGTGCCAGCAGTCCCACGGGTCGAGGTCATGGCTACACCTTC | CASSPTGRGHGYTF
. | . | TRBJ2-5 | TRBV6-2/TRBV6-3 | TGTGCCAGCAGTTCCAAAGAGACCCAGTACTTC | CASSSKETQYF
. | . | TRBJ2-3 | TRBV19 | TGTGCCAGTACTAAGGGCCAGGGAGGCGCAGATACGCAGTATTTT | CASTKGQGGADTQYF
. | . | TRBJ2-7 | TRBV7-9 | TGTGCCAGCAGCCCCCCGGCAAGGGAGATGACAAGCTCCTACGAGCAGTACTTC | CASSPPAREMTSSYEQYF
. | TRBD2 | TRBJ2-1 | TRBV30 | TGTGCCTGGGGTACCAAGCGGGGACACAATGAGCAGTTCTTC | CAWGTKRGHNEQFF
. | . | TRBJ2-7 | TRBV7-8 | TGTGCCAGCAGCTTAGAGGGGACCTACGAGCAGTACTTC | CASSLEGTYEQYF
. | TRBD2 | TRBJ2-7 | TRBV7-2 | TGTGCCAGCAGCCCATCTAGCGGAGCCTACGAGCAGTACTTC | CASSPSSGAYEQYF
. | TRBD2 | TRBJ2-2 | TRBV5-1 | TGCGCCAGCAGCTTGGATCGAGGACTAGCGGTGGGCACCGGGGAGCTGTTTTTT | CASSLDRGLAVGTGELFF
. | . | TRBJ2-1 | TRBV7-9 | TGTGCCAGCAGCTTATCTCTCCGCAATGAGCAGTTCTTC | CASSLSLRNEQFF
. | TRBD2 | TRBJ2-5 | TRBV4-1 | TGCGCCAGCAGCCAAAGGGGTAGCGGGAGCCTTGAGACCCAGTACTTC | CASSQRGSGSLETQYF
once | . | TRBJ2-2 | TRBV5-6 | TGTGCCAGCGGATTAGCGGTATCGGCCACCGGGGAGCTGTTTTTT | CASGLAVSATGELFF
. | TRBD1 | TRBJ2-7 | TRBV23-1 | TGCGCCAGCAGTCAACCACAGGGGTGCATCCACGAGCAGTACTTC | CASSQPQGCIHEQYF
. | TRBD1 | TRBJ2-1 | TRBV3-1/TRBV3-2 | TGTGCCAGCAGCCAAGGGACAGGGCAGTTCTTC | CASSQGTGQFF
. | TRBD2 | TRBJ2-7 | TRBV27 | TGTGCCAGCAGTCCACACCGGGAGGCCTACGAGCAGTACTTC | CASSPHREAYEQYF
. | . | TRBJ1-5 | TRBV6-1 | TGTGCCAGCAGTGAGCGGGTACAAGGTCAGCCCCAGCATTTT | CASSERVQGQPQHF
. | . | TRBJ1-5 | TRBV18 | TGTGCCAGCTCACCACAGACTCATAGCAATCAGCCCCAGCATTTT | CASSPQTHSNQPQHF
. | TRBD1 | TRBJ2-3 | TRBV19 | TGTGCCAGTAGTAGGGGACAGCTTATAGACTTCCACACAGATACGCAGTATTTT | CASSRGQLIDFHTDTQYF
. | . | TRBJ2-5 | TRBV28 | TGTGCCAGCAGTACACAGGGTCCCCAAGAGACCCAGTACTTC | CASSTQGPQETQYF